This TCR beta chain is from a study of cytomegalovirus exposure and HLA in healthy donors (dated by TCRdb to about 2017). Describing the broader study: A later analysis indicated that the 120 or so validation repertoires were generated on the platform also employed for the 700 or so repertoires of the first cohort. The aim of the study was to test whether cataloging public T cell receptors could identify signatures of past pathogen exposure. A separate validation cohort of roughly 120 different subjects was used in addition to the 666-subject first cohort. To predict cytomegalovirus infection status, the study combined high-throughput TCR immunosequencing, statistical association of individual TCRs with disease status, and machine learning. General findings and caveats noted by the study authors: Cytomegalovirus status was reported to be diagnosed by the classifier with high specificity and sensitivity in both the original and validation cohorts. In the study, 150 to 200 TCR beta chains were listed as associated with cytomegalovirus. A later analysis lacked HLA typing for the validation cohort, so it scored co-occurrence in that cohort across all 110 or so repertoires. The authors suggested that the approach could potentially be extended to other disease states and immunological phenotypes. In a later analysis, TCRs clustered in the first cohort were found to also tend to co-occur in the roughly 110 validation repertoires, with approximately 95% of cluster scores above 0. In vitro tests confirmed that three of the cytomegalovirus-associated TCR beta chains recognize cytomegalovirus antigens. Most TCR sequences were observed very rarely across donors, whereas some public TCRs were present in many individuals.

Turning to this clone: Its cognate antigen has yet to be identified. No much larger clone is present one base from it, and per-base qualities are unavailable.

Separate from the roughly 660-subject first cohort, the validation cohort of roughly 120 subjects was the group to which the donors belonged. The library relied on the immunoSEQ multiplex PCR assay. The original pipeline was this. To diagnose cytomegalovirus status from the catalog of TCR beta chain sequences, a statistical classification framework was built. This is the immuneACCESS table as TCRdb keeps it, with only in-frame sequences that have V and J called. A part of the clones is gone; compared with another copy, unresolved V genes explain less than half, and the rest is unexplained. Clonal size and the V and J genes are those of that table, whereas D and trimming came from the DNA. Within this sample are about 120,000 clones, with roughly 90% of them counted one time only. The ten largest clones represent over 1.1% of the sample. Source material: PBMCs. The sequence derives from a woman aged 25 to 39 in good health and CMV-seropositive.

The nucleotide sequence is TGTGCCAGCAGTTTACCCCCGTTAGGTAGCGGGAGATCGGATACGCAGTATTTT. This codes for CASSLPPLGSGRSDTQYF. Rearrangement joined TRBV28 to TRBJ2-3; 9 of the junction bases match TRBD2. Inclusive of the bounding cysteine and phenylalanine, the CDR3 is 18 residues long. The sequence is cut down to CDR3 DNA, 54 bases in frame from base 1. As encoded in the germline V gene, CDR1 is MDHEN while CDR2 is SYDVKM. Germline trimming: 2 bases from V, 6 bases from J; junction bases outside gene matches: 15.